This TCR beta chain emerged from a study of blood T cell repertoires in COVID-19. Study information: Samples came from the United States, Italy and Spain, spanning acute and convalescent COVID-19. PBMCs, B-cell-depleted T cells, or T cells were the source of the cDNA or gDNA that made up the material.

The CDR3 extends over 16 amino acids. Trimming took 6 bases from V and 1 from J; bases not matched to a gene: 8. Germline CDR1 and CDR2: MDHEN and SYDVKM. This clone has more than one count but fewer than ten. Other DNA sequences in the sample encode the same CDR3. Original processing methods: For nucleated cells, counts were estimated from reference gene primer amplification. The data were produced by immunoSEQ multiplex PCR, yet TCRdb's version contains in-frame clones alone and is incomplete. V, J and clone size reflect that table, while D and trimming were determined from the DNA. The sample holds around 100,000 clones, roughly 85% seen once.

Sequences were obtained from peripheral blood. This TCR was recovered from a man aged 50 to 60 in a cohort sampled during active COVID-19. The rearrangement links TRBV28 to TRBJ2-1; 8 bases align to TRBD2. The DNA of the CDR3 is TGTGCCAGCAGCTCTCGGGGGGGTTCGTCCTACAATGAGCAGTTCTTC. This encodes CASSSRGGSSYNEQFF.